The 5 T cell receptor beta chains in this list originate from one sample, sequenced in a study of T cells in Graves' hyperthyroidism and ophthalmopathy. Amplification yielded TCR beta CDR3 regions, with RNA transcripts as the source. HTBI primers were used for first-round RT-PCR of the TCR CDR3. MiXCR, applied by TCRdb to the multiplex PCR reads, yields one record per CDR3 protein. The top ten hold roughly 7.1% of the sample, which has nearly 600,000 distinct CDR3 sequences, 14% seen once. The source material was blood. The receptors were gathered from a woman between 18 and 30 years old with Graves' ophthalmopathy.

This clonotype was seen ten or more times. The rearrangement uses TRBV2 and TRBJ2-1; 16 bases agree with TRBD2. Germline trimming cut 6 bases from V and 7 bases from J; bases unmatched to any gene: 6. Germline V gene lookup returns CDR1 SNHLY and CDR2 FYNNEI. CDR3 size: 16 residues. This chain's CDR3 is CASRGLAGGPLNEQFF. The CDR3 coding sequence is TGTGCCAGCAGGGGACTAGCGGGAGGGCCATTGAATGAGCAGTTCTTC.

The V call is TRBV30, the J call TRBJ2-3; 10 bases are a match to TRBD1. Germline CDR1 and CDR2: GTSNPN and SVGIG (reference sequence). The V and J ends lost 6 bases and 5 bases, in that order; junction bases with no gene match: 8. The CDR3 runs 14 residues. The CDR3 reads CACPDRGPGDTQYF. The CDR3 DNA reads TGTGCCTGTCCAGACAGGGGGCCGGGAGATACGCAGTATTTT.

This clonotype was picked up a small number of times. The chain is built from TRBV5-1 and TRBJ2-3; 13 positions match TRBD2. V shed 2 bases and J 2 bases; nucleotides not matched to a gene: 5. Germline V gene sequence: CDR1 SGHRS, CDR2 YFSETQ. The CDR3 sequence is 17 residues long. The CDR3 region has the DNA TGCGCCAGCAGCTTTACCGGGACTAGCGGGATCACAGATACGCAGTATTTT. It is translated as CASSFTGTSGITDTQYF.

This clonotype was picked up a small number of times. The chain uses TRBV27 and TRBJ2-1, with D uncertain. CDR1 and CDR2 (germline): MNHEY, SMNVEV (reference sequence). The CDR3 covers 13 residues. With 0 bases removed from V and 8 bases from J, the gap between germline ends came to 8 bases. CDR3 region: CASSLSVRHEQFF. Here the CDR3 DNA reads TGTGCCAGCAGTTTATCAGTGAGGCATGAGCAGTTCTTC.

This clonotype was counted at least ten times. The chain recombines TRBV5-6 with TRBJ1-1; 8 bases match TRBD1. Germline V gives CDR1 SGHDT, CDR2 YYEEEE. Trimming at V came to 5 bases and at J to 1 base, leaving 19 bases not matched to a gene. The CDR3 totals 19 residues. The chain's CDR3 is CASSYGRHRRGPPNTEAFF. The CDR3 coding sequence is TGTGCCAGCAGTTATGGACGGCACCGCAGGGGGCCCCCGAACACTGAAGCTTTCTTT.